The rows below give T cell receptor beta chains drawn from one sample of a study of T cells in Graves' hyperthyroidism and ophthalmopathy. TCRdb called the multiplex PCR reads again in MiXCR, with one record for every CDR3 protein. The sample carries hundreds of thousands of distinct CDR3 sequences, around 15% recorded once. The sequenced sample consisted of blood. The receptors come from a woman in her late teens or twenties with Graves' ophthalmopathy. The CDR3 runs from the conserved cysteine through the conserved F or W. A D gene is named only where the DNA matches it firmly. Size is omitted from some rows. Given values are once, few, many or a class for expanded clones.

TRBJ2-7 many TRBD1 TRBV10-1 CASRYRGWDEQYF TGCGCCAGCAGGTACAGGGGTTGGGACGAGCAGTACTTC
TRBJ2-1 . TRBD1 TRBV7-7 CAGSPDRDNEQFF TGTGCTGGCAGCCCAGACAGGGACAATGAGCAGTTCTTC
TRBJ1-4 few . TRBV7-9 CASSTGRSTNEKLFF TGTGCCAGCAGTACGGGACGGTCAACTAATGAAAAACTGTTTTTT
TRBJ2-1 many . TRBV6-1 CASSSGLAYNEQFF TGTGCCAGCAGTTCGGGACTTGCCTACAATGAGCAGTTCTTC
TRBJ2-7 few . TRBV9 CASSVEVNGEQYF TGTGCCAGCAGCGTAGAGGTTAATGGCGAGCAGTACTTC
TRBJ2-1 many TRBD2 TRBV9 CASSVRGTSGIGDEQFF TGTGCCAGCAGCGTAAGAGGGACTAGCGGGATAGGCGATGAGCAGTTCTTC
TRBJ2-1 many TRBD2 TRBV7-9 CASSPTRWRTSGRTSSYNEQFF TGTGCCAGCAGCCCTACACGCTGGCGGACTAGCGGGAGAACTAGCTCCTACAATGAGCAGTTCTTC
TRBJ2-5 many . TRBV30 CAWTGPGALQETQYF TGTGCCTGGACTGGACCCGGGGCCCTCCAAGAGACCCAGTACTTC
TRBJ1-1 many . TRBV6-1 CASSRDGATEAFF TGTGCCAGCAGCAGGGACGGGGCCACTGAAGCTTTCTTT
TRBJ1-1 many TRBD1 TRBV5-8 CASSSGQGVFVAFF TGTGCCAGCAGCTCGGGACAGGGGGTGTTTGTTGCTTTCTTT
TRBJ2-2 many . TRBV6-1 CASSKAGLNTGELFF TGTGCCAGCAGTAAAGCGGGCCTGAACACCGGGGAGCTGTTTTTT
TRBJ1-2 many TRBD1 TRBV6-1 CASRDLRGENYGYTF TGTGCCAGCAGAGATCTCAGGGGGGAAAACTATGGCTACACCTTC
TRBJ2-7 many TRBD2 TRBV16 CASSHFTSGRTYEQYF TGTGCCAGCAGCCACTTTACTAGCGGGAGGACCTACGAGCAGTACTTC
TRBJ2-7 many . TRBV25-1 CASSEGRVGYEQYF TGTGCCAGCAGCGAGGGACGGGTCGGGTACGAGCAGTACTTC
TRBJ2-1 few TRBD2 TRBV20-1 CSAAGGHNEQFF TGCAGTGCAGCGGGGGGCCACAATGAGCAGTTCTTC
TRBJ2-7 . . TRBV9 CASSVGSQEAYEQYF TGTGCCAGCAGCGTAGGGTCGCAGGAAGCCTACGAGCAGTACTTC
TRBJ2-6 many . TRBV10-3 CAISDLSSGANVLTF TGTGCCATCAGTGACTTATCCTCTGGGGCCAACGTCCTGACTTTC
TRBJ1-5 . TRBD1 TRBV10-3 CAISDGPTGGGQPQHF TGTGCCATCAGTGACGGGCCCACAGGGGGAGGCCAGCCCCAGCATTTT
TRBJ2-7 many . TRBV28 CASSLHRDTYEQYF TGTGCCAGCAGTTTGCACCGGGACACCTACGAGCAGTACTTC
TRBJ1-2 many TRBD1 TRBV30 CAWSSGQGGGYTF TGTGCCTGGAGTAGTGGACAGGGTGGAGGCTACACCTTC
TRBJ2-5 many . TRBV6-1 CASSEMGAETQYF TGTGCCAGCAGTGAGATGGGCGCGGAGACCCAGTACTTC
TRBJ2-7 many . TRBV28 CASSSTTYEQYF TGTGCCAGCAGTTCGACTACCTACGAGCAGTACTTC
TRBJ2-7 many . TRBV20-1 CSATDYEQYF TGCAGTGCTACCGACTACGAGCAGTACTTC
TRBJ1-2 once . TRBV28 CASRDLAGYGYTF TGTGCCAGCAGAGACCTCGCGGGCTATGGCTACACCTTC
TRBJ1-2 many TRBD1 TRBV19 CASRGYKGQTSNYGYTF TGTGCCAGTAGGGGATATAAGGGACAGACCTCAAACTATGGCTACACCTTC
TRBJ2-5 many . TRBV15 CATSGQGLETQYF TGTGCCACCAGCGGGCAGGGTTTAGAGACCCAGTACTTC
TRBJ1-1 few . TRBV4-1 CASSDNPLGATEAFF TGCGCCAGCAGCGACAATCCGTTGGGGGCCACTGAAGCTTTCTTT
TRBJ1-6 many . TRBV7-8 CASSLLGAGSPLHF TGTGCCAGCAGCTTACTGGGGGCCGGATCACCCCTCCACTTT
TRBJ2-1 many . TRBV9 CASSGSGGSYNEQFF TGTGCCAGCAGCGGATCTGGGGGCTCCTACAATGAGCAGTTCTTC
TRBJ1-6 many TRBD1 TRBV6-1 CASSEGQNNSPLHF TGTGCCAGCAGTGAGGGACAGAATAATTCACCCCTCCACTTT
TRBJ2-1 many . TRBV29-1 CSVENANEQFF TGCAGCGTTGAGAACGCCAATGAGCAGTTCTTC